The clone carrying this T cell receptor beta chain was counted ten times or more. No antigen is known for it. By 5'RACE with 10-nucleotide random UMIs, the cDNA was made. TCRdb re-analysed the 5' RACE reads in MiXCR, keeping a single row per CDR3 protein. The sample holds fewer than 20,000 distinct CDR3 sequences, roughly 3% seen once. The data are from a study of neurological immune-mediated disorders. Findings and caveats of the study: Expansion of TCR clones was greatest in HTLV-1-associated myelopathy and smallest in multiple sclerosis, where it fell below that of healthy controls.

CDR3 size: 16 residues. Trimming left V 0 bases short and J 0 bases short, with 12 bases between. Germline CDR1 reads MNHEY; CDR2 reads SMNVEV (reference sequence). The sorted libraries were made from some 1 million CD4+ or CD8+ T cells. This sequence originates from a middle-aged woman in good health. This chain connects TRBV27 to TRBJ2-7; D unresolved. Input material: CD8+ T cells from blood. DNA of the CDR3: TGTGCCAGCAGTTTATCGCTCGTGGCTCTCTCCTACGAGCAGTACTTC. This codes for CASSLSLVALSYEQYF.